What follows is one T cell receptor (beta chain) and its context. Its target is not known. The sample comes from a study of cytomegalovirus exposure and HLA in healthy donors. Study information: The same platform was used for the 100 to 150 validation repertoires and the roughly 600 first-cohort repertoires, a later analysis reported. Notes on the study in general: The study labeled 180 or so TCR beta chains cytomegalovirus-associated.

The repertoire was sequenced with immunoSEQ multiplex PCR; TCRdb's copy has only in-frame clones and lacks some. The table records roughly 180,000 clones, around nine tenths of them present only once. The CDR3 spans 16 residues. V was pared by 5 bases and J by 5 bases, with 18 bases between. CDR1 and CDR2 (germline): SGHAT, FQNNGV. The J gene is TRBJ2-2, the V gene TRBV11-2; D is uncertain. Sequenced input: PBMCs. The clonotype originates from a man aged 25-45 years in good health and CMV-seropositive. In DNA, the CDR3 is TGTGCCAGCAGCCCCATCAATGGACCTCTAACCGGGGAGCTGTTTTTT. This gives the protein CASSPINGPLTGELFF.